A selection of T cell receptor beta chains follows, all from one sample in a study of cytomegalovirus exposure and HLA in healthy donors. The method was immunoSEQ multiplex PCR; TCRdb's version includes in-frame clones alone and lacks a portion of them. The table has around 96,000 clones, around 64% seen once. Sequencing was done on a sample of PBMCs. Receptors originate from a man aged 60-69 years in good health and CMV-seronegative. The CDR3 runs from the conserved cysteine through the conserved F or W. A D gene is named only where the DNA matches it firmly. Size is omitted from some rows. Given values are once, few, many or a class for expanded clones.

CDR3 DNA: TGTGCCAGCACCTTTGGGGAGCTTGGGTCACCCCTCCACTTT; CDR3 protein: CASTFGELGSPLHF; D gene: NA; clone size: NA; V gene: TRBV6-5; J gene: TRBJ1-6
CDR3 DNA: TGTGCCAGCAGCTTAGAAGGAGTCTATGGCTACACCTTC; CDR3 protein: CASSLEGVYGYTF; D gene: NA; clone size: NA; V gene: TRBV7-2; J gene: TRBJ1-2
CDR3 DNA: TGCAGCGGTTCTAGCACAGATACGCAGTATTTT; CDR3 protein: CSGSSTDTQYF; D gene: NA; clone size: NA; V gene: TRBV29-1; J gene: TRBJ2-3
CDR3 DNA: TGTGCCAGCAGCCTGAGCACAGATACGCAGTATTTT; CDR3 protein: CASSLSTDTQYF; D gene: NA; clone size: NA; V gene: TRBV5-5; J gene: TRBJ2-3
CDR3 DNA: TGTGCCAGCAGCTTGGTGGGGCAGCCTAATTCACCCCTCCACTTT; CDR3 protein: CASSLVGQPNSPLHF; D gene: NA; clone size: NA; V gene: TRBV5-4; J gene: TRBJ1-6
CDR3 DNA: TGTGCCAGTAGTGTGGGAGGGGGGGCAATAATTGTGGATACGCAGTATTTT; CDR3 protein: CASSVGGGAIIVDTQYF; D gene: NA; clone size: NA; V gene: TRBV19; J gene: TRBJ2-3
CDR3 DNA: TGTGCCAGCAGTTACTCAGCAGGGAAGGATGGCTACACCTTC; CDR3 protein: CASSYSAGKDGYTF; D gene: NA; clone size: NA; V gene: TRBV6-5; J gene: TRBJ1-2
CDR3 DNA: TGTGCCACCTCACCGGGACAAACACTAAATACGCAGTATTTT; CDR3 protein: CATSPGQTLNTQYF; D gene: NA; clone size: NA; V gene: TRBV19; J gene: TRBJ2-3
CDR3 DNA: TGTGCCAGCAGTTATTTCAGGGGAGTAGGGGGAGATACGCAGTATTTT; CDR3 protein: CASSYFRGVGGDTQYF; D gene: NA; clone size: NA; V gene: TRBV6-5; J gene: TRBJ2-3
CDR3 DNA: TGTGCCAGTAGTAATCTCCAGGGATTCTACGAGCAGTACTTC; CDR3 protein: CASSNLQGFYEQYF; D gene: NA; clone size: few; V gene: TRBV19; J gene: TRBJ2-7
CDR3 DNA: TGCAGCGTTCAGATACAGGGTCGAAGCACAGATACGCAGTATTTT; CDR3 protein: CSVQIQGRSTDTQYF; D gene: NA; clone size: NA; V gene: TRBV29-1; J gene: TRBJ2-3
CDR3 DNA: TGTGCCAGCAGCGTAGGTGGAGTTTCCTACGAGCAGTACTTC; CDR3 protein: CASSVGGVSYEQYF; D gene: NA; clone size: NA; V gene: TRBV9; J gene: TRBJ2-7
CDR3 DNA: TGTGCCAGCAGTTCTAGCGGGGGGACCGGCACAGATACGCAGTATTTT; CDR3 protein: CASSSSGGTGTDTQYF; D gene: TRBD2; clone size: few; V gene: TRBV6-4; J gene: TRBJ2-3
CDR3 DNA: TGCGCCAGCAGCTTGGGTGTTGGGGGGTTGGAGACCCAGTACTTC; CDR3 protein: CASSLGVGGLETQYF; D gene: NA; clone size: NA; V gene: TRBV5-1; J gene: TRBJ2-5
CDR3 DNA: TGTGCCAGCTCACCACCTGCGCCTTCCTACGAGCAGTACTTC; CDR3 protein: CASSPPAPSYEQYF; D gene: NA; clone size: NA; V gene: TRBV18; J gene: TRBJ2-7
CDR3 DNA: TGTGCCAGCACGGGACAGGGGAACACTGAAGCTTTCTTT; CDR3 protein: CASTGQGNTEAFF; D gene: TRBD1; clone size: NA; V gene: TRBV7-9; J gene: TRBJ1-1
CDR3 DNA: TGTGCCAGCAGCCGACACGGAAGCGGAATCACCGGGGAGCTGTTTTTT; CDR3 protein: CASSRHGSGITGELFF; D gene: NA; clone size: NA; V gene: TRBV7-3; J gene: TRBJ2-2
CDR3 DNA: TGTGCCAGCAGTAGCGACATATCCTACGAGCAGTACTTC; CDR3 protein: CASSSDISYEQYF; D gene: NA; clone size: NA; V gene: TRBV7-3; J gene: TRBJ2-7